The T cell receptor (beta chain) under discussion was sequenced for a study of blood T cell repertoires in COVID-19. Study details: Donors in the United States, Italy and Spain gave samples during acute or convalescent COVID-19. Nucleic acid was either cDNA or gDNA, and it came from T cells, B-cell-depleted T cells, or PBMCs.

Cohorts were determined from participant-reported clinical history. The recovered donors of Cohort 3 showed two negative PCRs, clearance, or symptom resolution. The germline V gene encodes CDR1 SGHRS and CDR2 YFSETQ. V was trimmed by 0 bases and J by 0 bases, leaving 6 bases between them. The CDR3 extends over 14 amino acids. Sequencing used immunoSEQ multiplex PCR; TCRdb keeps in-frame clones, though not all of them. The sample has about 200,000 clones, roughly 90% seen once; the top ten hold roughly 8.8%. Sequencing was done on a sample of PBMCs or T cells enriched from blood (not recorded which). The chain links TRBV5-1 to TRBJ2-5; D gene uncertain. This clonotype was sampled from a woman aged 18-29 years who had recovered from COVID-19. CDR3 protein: CASSLVDNQETQYF. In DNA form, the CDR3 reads TGCGCCAGCAGCTTGGTCGACAACCAAGAGACCCAGTACTTC.